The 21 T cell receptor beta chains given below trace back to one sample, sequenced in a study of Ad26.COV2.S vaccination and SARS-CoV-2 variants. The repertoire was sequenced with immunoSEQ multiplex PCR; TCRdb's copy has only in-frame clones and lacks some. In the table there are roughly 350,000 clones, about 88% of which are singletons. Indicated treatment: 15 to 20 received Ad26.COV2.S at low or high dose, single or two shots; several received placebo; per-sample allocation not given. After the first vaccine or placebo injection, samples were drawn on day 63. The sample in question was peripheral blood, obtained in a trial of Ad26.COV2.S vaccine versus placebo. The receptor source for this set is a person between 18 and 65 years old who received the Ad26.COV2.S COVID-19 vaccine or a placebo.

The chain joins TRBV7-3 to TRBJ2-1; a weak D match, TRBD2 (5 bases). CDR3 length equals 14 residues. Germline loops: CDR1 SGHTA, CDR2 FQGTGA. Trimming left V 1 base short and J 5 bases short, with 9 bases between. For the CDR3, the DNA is TGTGCCAGCAGCTTAAACTCCGGGAACAATGAGCAGTTCTTC. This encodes CASSLNSGNNEQFF.

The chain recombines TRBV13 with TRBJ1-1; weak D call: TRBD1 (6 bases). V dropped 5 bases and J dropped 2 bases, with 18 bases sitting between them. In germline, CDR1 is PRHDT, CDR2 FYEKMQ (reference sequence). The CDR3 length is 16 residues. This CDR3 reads CASSRGKGHLNTEAFF. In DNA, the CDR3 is TGTGCCAGCAGCCGTGGTAAGGGACACCTAAACACTGAAGCTTTCTTT.

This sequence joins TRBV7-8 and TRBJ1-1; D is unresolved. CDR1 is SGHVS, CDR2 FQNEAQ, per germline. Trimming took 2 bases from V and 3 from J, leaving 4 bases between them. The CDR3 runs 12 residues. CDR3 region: CASSLSHTEAFF. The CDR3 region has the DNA TGTGCCAGCAGCTTATCGCACACTGAAGCTTTCTTT.

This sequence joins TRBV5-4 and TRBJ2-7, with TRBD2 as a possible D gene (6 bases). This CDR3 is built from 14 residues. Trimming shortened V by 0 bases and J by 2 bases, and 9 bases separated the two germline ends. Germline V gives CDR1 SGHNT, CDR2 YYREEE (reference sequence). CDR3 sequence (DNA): TGTGCCAGCAGCTTGGCGACGGGGGCCTACGAGCAGTACTTC. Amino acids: CASSLATGAYEQYF.

CDR3 nucleotide sequence: TGTGCCATCAAGGGCCCCCCCAACTATGGCTACACCTTC. This encodes CAIKGPPNYGYTF. The chain is built from TRBV10-3 and TRBJ1-2; D not certain. The V and J ends lost 7 bases and 2 bases respectively, with 11 bases between them. The CDR3 is 13 residues long. From germline, CDR1 is ENHRY and CDR2 SYGVKD.

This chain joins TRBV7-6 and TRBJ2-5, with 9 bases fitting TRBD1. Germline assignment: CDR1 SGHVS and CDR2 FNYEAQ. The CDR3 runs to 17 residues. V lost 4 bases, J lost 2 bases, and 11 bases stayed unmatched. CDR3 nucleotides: TGTGCCAGCAGCTCCACAGGGGGCCGAGTAAGGCAAGAGACCCAGTACTTC. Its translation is CASSSTGGRVRQETQYF.

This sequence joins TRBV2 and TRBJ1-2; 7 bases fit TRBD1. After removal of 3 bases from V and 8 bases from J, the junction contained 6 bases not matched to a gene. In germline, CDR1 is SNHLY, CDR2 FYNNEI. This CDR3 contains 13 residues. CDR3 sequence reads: CASSDEGAQGYTF. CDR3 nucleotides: TGTGCCAGCAGTGATGAGGGGGCCCAGGGCTACACCTTC.

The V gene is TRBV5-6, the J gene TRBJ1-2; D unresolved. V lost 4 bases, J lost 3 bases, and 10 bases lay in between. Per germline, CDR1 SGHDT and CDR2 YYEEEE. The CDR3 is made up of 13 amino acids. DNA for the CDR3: TGTGCCAGCAGCAAAGGTTTGGACTATGGCTACACCTTC. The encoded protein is CASSKGLDYGYTF.

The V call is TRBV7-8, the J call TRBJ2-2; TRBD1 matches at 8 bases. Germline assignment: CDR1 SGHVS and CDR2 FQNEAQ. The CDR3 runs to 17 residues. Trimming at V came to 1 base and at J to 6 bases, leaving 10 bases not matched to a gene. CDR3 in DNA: TGTGCCAGCAGCTTAGAGCCCTGGACAGGGACGGCCGGGGAGCTGTTTTTT. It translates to CASSLEPWTGTAGELFF.

CDR3 bases: TGCGCCAGCAGCGATGTCTTGGACAGGGGTACTGAAGCTTTCTTT. Translating it yields CASSDVLDRGTEAFF. This chain links TRBV5-1 with TRBJ1-1, with 9 bases identical to TRBD1. Trimming at V came to 4 bases and at J to 5 bases, leaving 9 bases not matched to a gene. Per the germline V gene, CDR1 is SGHRS and CDR2 is YFSETQ. This CDR3 has 15 residues.

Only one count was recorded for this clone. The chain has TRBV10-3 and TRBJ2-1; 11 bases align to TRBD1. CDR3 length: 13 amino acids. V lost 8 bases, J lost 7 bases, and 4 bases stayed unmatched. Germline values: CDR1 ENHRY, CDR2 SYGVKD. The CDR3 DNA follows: TGTGCCATCCCTGGGACAGGGGGAAATGAGCAGTTCTTC. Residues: CAIPGTGGNEQFF.

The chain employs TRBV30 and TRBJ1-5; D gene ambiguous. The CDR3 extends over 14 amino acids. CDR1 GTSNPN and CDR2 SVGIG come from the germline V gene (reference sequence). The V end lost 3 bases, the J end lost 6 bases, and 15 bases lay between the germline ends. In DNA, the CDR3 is TGTGCCTGGAGCGGTGGGCAGGCCAGTCAGCCCCAGCATTTT. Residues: CAWSGGQASQPQHF.

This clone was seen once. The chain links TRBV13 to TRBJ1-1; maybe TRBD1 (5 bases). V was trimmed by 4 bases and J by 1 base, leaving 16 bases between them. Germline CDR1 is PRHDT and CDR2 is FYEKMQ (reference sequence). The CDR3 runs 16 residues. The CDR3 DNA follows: TGTGCCAGCAGCTCGAGACGCGGGGGGTCGAACACTGAAGCTTTCTTT. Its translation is CASSSRRGGSNTEAFF.

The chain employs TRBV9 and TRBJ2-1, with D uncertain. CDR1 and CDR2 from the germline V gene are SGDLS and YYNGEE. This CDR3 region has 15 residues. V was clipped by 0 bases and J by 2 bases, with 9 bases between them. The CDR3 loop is CASSVDSSAYNEQFF. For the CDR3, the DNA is TGTGCCAGCAGCGTAGACTCCTCGGCCTACAATGAGCAGTTCTTC. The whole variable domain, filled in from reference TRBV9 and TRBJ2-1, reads DSGVTQTPKHLITATGQRVTLRCSPRSGDLSVYWYQQSLDQGLQFLIQYYNGEERAKGNILERFSAQQFPDLHSELNLSSLELGDSALYFCASSVDSSAYNEQFFGPGTRLTVL.

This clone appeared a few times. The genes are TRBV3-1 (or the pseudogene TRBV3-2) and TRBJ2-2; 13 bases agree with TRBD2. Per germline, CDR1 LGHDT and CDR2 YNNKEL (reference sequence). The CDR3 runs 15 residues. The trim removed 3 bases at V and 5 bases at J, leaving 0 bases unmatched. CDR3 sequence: CASSQTSGGTGELFF. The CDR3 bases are TGTGCCAGCAGCCAGACTAGCGGGGGGACCGGGGAGCTGTTTTTT.

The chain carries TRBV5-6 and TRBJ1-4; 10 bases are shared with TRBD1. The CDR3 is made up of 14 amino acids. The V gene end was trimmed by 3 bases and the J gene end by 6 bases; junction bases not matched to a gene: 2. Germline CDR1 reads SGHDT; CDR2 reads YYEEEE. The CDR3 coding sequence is TGTGCCAGCAGCTACGGACAGGGGGATGAAAAACTGTTTTTT. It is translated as CASSYGQGDEKLFF. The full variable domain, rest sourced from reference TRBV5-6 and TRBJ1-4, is DAGVTQSPTHLIKTRGQQVTLRCSPKSGHDTVSWYQQALGQGPQFIFQYYEEEERQRGNFPDRFSGHQFPNYSSELNVNALLLGDSALYLCASSYGQGDEKLFFGSGTQLSVL.

In DNA, the CDR3 is TGTGCCAGCTCACAAACTTCAGGGGTACGCACAGATACGCAGTATTTT. Its translation: CASSQTSGVRTDTQYF. The chain is built from TRBV18 and TRBJ2-3; D is perhaps TRBD1 (6 bases). Germline values: CDR1 KGHSH, CDR2 LQKENI. Trimming shortened V by 4 bases and J by 1 base, and 15 bases separated the two germline ends. The CDR3 has 16 residues.

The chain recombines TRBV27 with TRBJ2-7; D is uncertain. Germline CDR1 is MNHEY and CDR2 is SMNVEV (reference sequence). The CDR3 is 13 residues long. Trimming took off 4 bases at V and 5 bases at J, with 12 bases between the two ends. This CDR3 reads CASSSTRLNEQYF. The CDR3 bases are TGTGCCAGCAGTTCCACACGACTCAACGAGCAGTACTTC.

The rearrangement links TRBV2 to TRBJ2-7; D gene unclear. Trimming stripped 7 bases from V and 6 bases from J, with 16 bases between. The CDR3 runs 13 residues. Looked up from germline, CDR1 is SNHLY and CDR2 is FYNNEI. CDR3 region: CASILDLRTEQYF. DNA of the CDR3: TGTGCCAGCATTTTAGACCTCCGAACCGAGCAGTACTTC.

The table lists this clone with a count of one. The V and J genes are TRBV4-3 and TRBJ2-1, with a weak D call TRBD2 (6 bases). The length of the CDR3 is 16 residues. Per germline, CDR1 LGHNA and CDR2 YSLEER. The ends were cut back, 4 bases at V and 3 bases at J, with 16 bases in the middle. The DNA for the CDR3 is TGCGCCAGCAGCCCCTCATCTCGCGGGAACTACAATGAGCAGTTCTTC. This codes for CASSPSSRGNYNEQFF.

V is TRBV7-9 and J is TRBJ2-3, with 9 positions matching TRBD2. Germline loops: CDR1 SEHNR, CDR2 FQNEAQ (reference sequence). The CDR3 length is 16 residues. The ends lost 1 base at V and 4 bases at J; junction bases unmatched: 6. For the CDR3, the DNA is TGTGCCAGCAGCTTAGGCGGGAGGGCCTTCCCAGATACGCAGTATTTT. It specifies CASSLGGRAFPDTQYF.